This TCR beta chain was found in a study of T cell responses to AZD1222 COVID-19 vaccine. Study results and caveats: Recipients of AZD1222 seropositive at baseline numbered only 6 or 7. The donor cohort was predominantly white British with a female majority, and clonal diversity may have been underestimated. Every sample of the repertoires postdated the peak T cell response.

Sequenced by immunoSEQ multiplex PCR; TCRdb stores in-frame clones only, minus some. The sample comprises more than 110,000 clones, roughly 92% of which are singletons, and roughly 5.1% rests with the top ten. V lost 1 base and J lost 11, with 14 bases in between. The CDR3 has 13 residues. Germline values: CDR1 LGHDT, CDR2 YNNKEL (reference sequence). This clone has just one count. Its antigen is currently unknown. The sequencing here drew on peripheral blood, taken on day 0 of AZD1222 vaccination. This TCR was sampled from an adult in good health. The V gene is TRBV3-1 (or the pseudogene TRBV3-2), the J gene TRBJ1-1; no firm D call. CDR3 sequence (DNA): TGTGCCAGCAGCCAAGCCGTGGGCCAGCGCGCTTTCTTT. Amino acid sequence: CASSQAVGQRAFF.